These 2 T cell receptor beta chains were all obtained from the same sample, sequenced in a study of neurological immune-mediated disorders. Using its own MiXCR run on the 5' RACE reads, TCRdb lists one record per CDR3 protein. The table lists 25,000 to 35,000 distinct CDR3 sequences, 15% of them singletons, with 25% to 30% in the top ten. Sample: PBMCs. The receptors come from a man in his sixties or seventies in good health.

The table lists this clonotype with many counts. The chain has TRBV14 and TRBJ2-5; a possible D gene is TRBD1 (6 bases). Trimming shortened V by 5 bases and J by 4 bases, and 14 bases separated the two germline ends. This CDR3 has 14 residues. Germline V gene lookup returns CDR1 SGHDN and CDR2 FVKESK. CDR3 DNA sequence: TGTGCCAGCAGCTGGGGGACAAGTTCAGAGACCCAGTACTTC. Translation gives CASSWGTSSETQYF.

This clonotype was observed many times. This CDR3 reads CASSLRASSYNEQFF. In nucleotides, the CDR3 is TGTGCCAGCAGCTTAAGGGCAAGCTCCTACAATGAGCAGTTCTTC. This chain uses TRBV7-3 with TRBJ2-1; D is ambiguous. This CDR3 is 15 amino acids long. Germline V gene sequence: CDR1 SGHTA, CDR2 FQGTGA. V shed 1 base and J shed 0 bases, with 7 bases lying between them.